The next 26 T cell receptor beta chains were all read from a single sample in a study of T cells in localized non-small cell lung cancer. Clones were read by immunoSEQ multiplex PCR, and TCRdb kept only the in-frame ones, dropping some. The sample has 2,500 to 3,000 clones; approximately 25% are singletons. Sequencing used lung tumor tissue, obtained before any cancer treatment. The source is a female donor over 55 with stage I lung adenocarcinoma.

The CDR3 DNA is TGCAGCGTTGGGGGGCAGGGGGAGACCCAGTACTTC. As protein: CSVGGQGETQYF. The V call is TRBV29-1, the J call TRBJ2-5, with D perhaps TRBD1 (6 bases). Germline CDR1 SQVTM, CDR2 ANQGSEA. This CDR3 is built from 12 residues. V was pared by 4 bases and J by 5 bases, with 11 bases between.

By sample fraction, this clone is medium-sized. The rearrangement joins TRBV6-8 to TRBJ1-2; no reliable D call. Trimming removed 2 bases at V and 6 bases at J, with 13 bases between. Germline V gene sequence: CDR1 MNHGY, CDR2 SAAAGT. The CDR3 consists of 14 residues. CDR3: CASSYGSARDGYTF. CDR3 coding DNA: TGTGCCAGCAGTTACGGCAGCGCACGGGATGGCTACACCTTC.

The V call is TRBV10-2, the J call TRBJ2-4, with D possibly called TRBD1 or TRBD2 (5 bases each). The CDR3 runs to 14 residues. Between the trimmed V and J ends, which lost 2 bases and 7 bases, there was a span of 12 bases. The germline V gene has CDR1 WSHSY and CDR2 SAAADI. The CDR3 region is CASSEGDRGNIQYF. The CDR3 DNA reads as TGCGCCAGCAGTGAGGGGGACCGAGGGAACATTCAGTACTTC.

Only a few counts were recorded for this clone. The J gene is TRBJ1-2, the V gene TRBV7-6; 10 bases align to TRBD1. The CDR3 sequence is 14 residues long. Germline V gene lookup returns CDR1 SGHVS and CDR2 FNYEAQ. J was trimmed by 5 bases and V by 5 bases; bases with no gene match: 5. The CDR3 DNA reads as TGTGCCAGCAGCCAGGGGACAGGGGTATATGGCTACACCTTC. Amino acid sequence: CASSQGTGVYGYTF.

By frequency in the sample, this clone is medium-sized (0.01 to 0.1%). Germline and junction disagree at one end, which may indicate a read error. The chain is built from TRBV11-3 and TRBJ2-7; D could derive from TRBD1 or TRBD2 (6 bases each). Germline V CDR1 and CDR2: SGHNT, YENEEA. This CDR3 spans 14 amino acids. The CDR3 nucleotides read TGTGCCAGCAACTTAGTCTCGGGGGCGGGGGAGCAGTACTTC. This encodes CASNLVSGAGEQYF. Combining the CDR3 with reference TRBV11-3 and TRBJ2-7 gives the whole variable domain EAGVVQSPRYKIIEKKQPVAFWCNPISGHNTLYWYLQNLGQGPELLIRYENEEAVDDSQLPKDRFSAERLKGVDSTLKIQPAELGDSAVYLCASNLVSGAGEQYFGPGTRLTVT.

This clone is judged large. The CDR3 coding sequence is TGCGCCAGCAGCCAAGATACTGGGACTGGAAACACCATATATTTT. Translating it yields CASSQDTGTGNTIYF. J is TRBJ1-3 and V is TRBV4-1, with D unresolved. Germline V gene data show CDR1 as MGHRA and CDR2 as YSYEKL. V lost 0 bases to trimming and J lost 2 bases, with 8 bases between them. The CDR3 contains 15 residues.

This clone was counted only a few times. The CDR3 end falls 1 residue outside the read, so it is completed with the germline J gene. J is TRBJ1-1 and V is TRBV6-1; 7 nucleotides line up with TRBD1. Germline V gene sequence: CDR1 MNHNS, CDR2 SASEGT. The CDR3 is 15 residues long. V gave up 1 base and J gave up 8 bases; unmatched junction bases: 10. CDR3 bases read: TGTGCCAGCAGTGAAGATTACAGGGGTGGGGCGGAAGCTTTC. Encoded protein: CASSEDYRGGAEAF. The complete CDR3 reads CASSEDYRGGAEAFF.

This rearrangement joins TRBV29-1 to TRBJ1-2; D gene ambiguous. Germline values: CDR1 SQVTM, CDR2 ANQGSEA. The V and J ends lost 7 bases and 2 bases respectively, with 17 bases between them. This CDR3 spans 14 amino acids. The DNA of the CDR3 is TGCAGCGCGTCCTGGGTCCTAAGAAACTATGGCTACACCTTC. As protein: CSASWVLRNYGYTF.

This clone was detected a few times. The chain employs TRBV29-1 and TRBJ1-2; D may be TRBD1 (6 bases). This CDR3 is 14 amino acids long. The germline V gene has CDR1 SQVTM and CDR2 ANQGSEA. Trimming took 7 bases from V and 8 from J, leaving 23 bases between them. The CDR3, as DNA: TGCAGCGCCGAGGGGGGGTCGTCGGGTAGGGGCTACACCTTC. Translated: CSAEGGSSGRGYTF. Full variable domain (rest looked up from reference TRBV29-1 and TRBJ1-2): SAVISQKPSRDICQRGTSLTIQCQVDSQVTMMFWYRQQPGQSLTLIATANQGSEATYESGFVIDKFPISRPNLTFSTLTVSNMSPEDSSIYLCSAEGGSSGRGYTFGSGTRLTVV.

The rearrangement uses TRBV1 and TRBJ1-4. TRBV1 is a listed pseudogene. There are 13 residues in the CDR3. CDR3 loop: CASSPRGNEKLFF. The CDR3 DNA reads TGCGCCAGCAGCCCCCGGGGAAACGAAAAACTGTTTTTT.

By share, this clone counts as medium-sized (0.01 to 0.1%). The chain joins TRBV11-3 to TRBJ1-2, with D tentatively TRBD1 (5 bases). The V end lost 5 bases, the J end lost 6 bases, and 19 bases lay between the germline ends. This CDR3 has 15 residues. The V gene's germline CDR1 is SGHNT and CDR2 YENEEA. As DNA, the CDR3 is TGTGCCAGCAGCCCAGGGACGCTGGGGGTTCATGGCTACACCTTC. It translates to CASSPGTLGVHGYTF.

The V and J genes are TRBV15 and TRBJ1-5; D is uncertain. Germline CDR1 is LNHNV and CDR2 is YYDKDF (reference sequence). Trimming took 0 bases from V and 2 from J, leaving 11 bases between them. The CDR3 length is 16 residues. CDR3 coding DNA: TGTGCCACCAGCAGAGATAGGGATTTTCGCAATCAGCCCCAGCATTTT. Protein sequence: CATSRDRDFRNQPQHF. The entire variable domain, with the rest obtained from reference TRBV15 and TRBJ1-5, is as follows: DAMVIQNPRYQVTQFGKPVTLSCSQTLNHNVMYWYQQKSSQAPKLLFHYYDKDFNNEADTPDNFQSRRPNTSFCFLDIRSPGLGDTAMYLCATSRDRDFRNQPQHFGDGTRLSIL.

This clone is deemed medium-sized. V gene TRBV9 combines with J gene TRBJ1-2, with unresolved D. The CDR3 runs to 13 residues. Germline CDR1 reads SGDLS; CDR2 reads YYNGEE. With 4 bases removed from V and 2 bases from J, the gap between germline ends came to 9 bases. CDR3 amino acids: CASSMTENYGYTF. In DNA, the CDR3 is TGTGCCAGCAGCATGACGGAGAACTATGGCTACACCTTC. Full variable domain (outside the CDR3, taken from reference TRBV9 and TRBJ1-2): DSGVTQTPKHLITATGQRVTLRCSPRSGDLSVYWYQQSLDQGLQFLIQYYNGEERAKGNILERFSAQQFPDLHSELNLSSLELGDSALYFCASSMTENYGYTFGSGTRLTVV.

By share of the sample, this clone is large. A read error may produce the germline difference seen at one junction end. The chain links TRBV11-3 to TRBJ1-1; no clear D. CDR1 and CDR2 from the germline V gene are SGHNT and YENEEA. The CDR3 is 17 amino acids. CDR3 sequence reads: CASSPGWGNSQNTEAFF. CDR3 DNA: TGTGCTAGCAGCCCCGGGTGGGGAAACTCTCAGAACACTGAAGCTTTCTTT.

This clone was seen a few times. The rearrangement joins TRBV6-8 to TRBJ1-5; no clear D gene. The CDR3 spans 13 residues. The germline V gene has CDR1 MNHGY and CDR2 SAAAGT. Deletions cut 10 bases from V and 5 bases from J, with 15 bases between. Here the CDR3 reads CAITRVWDQPQHF. CDR3 in DNA: TGTGCCATCACTAGGGTGTGGGATCAGCCCCAGCATTTT.

J is TRBJ1-2 and V is TRBV5-1; D is unresolved. The CDR3 totals 14 residues. With 0 bases removed from V and 1 base from J, the gap between germline ends came to 7 bases. Germline V gene sequence: CDR1 SGHRS, CDR2 YFSETQ. For the CDR3, the DNA is TGCGCCAGCAGCTTGGAGGAGGGTAACTATGGCTACACCTTC. Translated, it gives CASSLEEGNYGYTF.

The J gene is TRBJ2-5, the V gene TRBV9; 7 bases fit TRBD2. The V gene end was trimmed by 7 bases and the J gene end by 7 bases; junction bases not matched to a gene: 13. This CDR3 comprises 14 residues. Per germline, CDR1 SGDLS and CDR2 YYNGEE. CDR3 in DNA: TGTGCCAGCGGATCTAGCGGACCGAGTGCGACCCAGTACTTC. It codes for CASGSSGPSATQYF.

The V gene is TRBV30, the J gene TRBJ2-2; D remains unclear. With 2 bases removed from V and 7 bases from J, the gap between germline ends came to 11 bases. Per the germline V gene, CDR1 is GTSNPN and CDR2 is SVGIG (reference sequence). The CDR3 totals 13 residues. CDR3 bases: TGTGCCTGGAGTTGGGCAGACGACGGGGAGCTGTTTTTT. Encoded protein: CAWSWADDGELFF. Using reference TRBV30 and TRBJ2-2 for the parts outside the CDR3, the full variable domain is SQTIHQWPATLVQPVGSPLSLECTVEGTSNPNLYWYRQAAGRGLQLLFYSVGIGQISSEVPQNLSASRPQDRQFILSSKKLLLSDSGFYLCAWSWADDGELFFGEGSRLTVL.

The genes are TRBV6-7 and TRBJ1-1, with TRBD1 identical over 11 bases. TRBV6-7 is annotated as an ORF whose role is uncertain. This CDR3 is built from 15 residues. V trimming: 6 bases; J trimming: 0 bases; junction bases outside the gene matches: 3. This CDR3 reads CASRDRGQVNTEAFF. The CDR3 DNA follows: TGTGCCAGCAGGGACAGGGGGCAGGTGAACACTGAAGCTTTCTTT.

This clone was picked up a small number of times. The CDR3 protein is CASSLAGGPGTGELFF. Written as DNA, the CDR3 is TGTGCCAGCAGCTTAGCGGGGGGGCCGGGCACCGGGGAGCTGTTTTTT. V gene TRBV6-8 combines with J gene TRBJ2-2; TRBD2 aligns across 11 bases. The germline gives CDR1 MNHGY, CDR2 SAAAGT. The CDR3 sequence is 16 residues long. With 6 bases clipped from V and 4 bases from J, the junction kept 7 bases outside the gene matches.

This clone is labeled large (0.1 to 1%). The CDR3 loop reads CASSISEVSYNEQFF. DNA for the CDR3: TGTGCCAGTAGTATTTCGGAGGTCTCCTACAATGAGCAGTTCTTC. The genes are TRBV19 and TRBJ2-1; D possibly corresponds to TRBD2 (5 bases). Germline values: CDR1 LNHDA, CDR2 SQIVND (reference sequence). The CDR3 spans 15 residues. Trimming shortened V by 3 bases and J by 0 bases, and 9 bases separated the two germline ends. The full variable domain, with the rest looked up from reference TRBV19 and TRBJ2-1, is DGGITQSPKYLFRKEGQNVTLSCEQNLNHDAMYWYRQDPGQGLRLIYYSQIVNDFQKGDIAEGYSVSREKKESFPLTVTSAQKNPTAFYLCASSISEVSYNEQFFGPGTRLTVL.

The CDR3 DNA reads TGCGCCAGCAGCTTGGGACAGGGGGCCGACGAGCAGTACTTC. Amino acid sequence: CASSLGQGADEQYF. This chain links TRBV5-1 with TRBJ2-7; the match to TRBD1 covers 10 bases. The CDR3 is 14 residues long. CDR1 SGHRS and CDR2 YFSETQ come from the germline V gene. The ends lost 0 bases at V and 5 bases at J; junction bases unmatched: 2.

This clone is medium-sized within its sample. This rearrangement joins TRBV6-8 to TRBJ1-1; D ambiguous. Trimming took 6 bases from V and 10 from J, leaving 15 bases between them. The CDR3 spans 12 residues. Per germline, CDR1 MNHGY and CDR2 SAAAGT. The CDR3 protein is CASSPRPSAAFF. CDR3 nucleotide sequence: TGTGCCAGCAGCCCACGGCCCAGCGCAGCTTTCTTT.

This clone showed up just a few times. This rearrangement joins TRBV19 to TRBJ1-5; 7 bases agree with TRBD1. Per germline, CDR1 LNHDA and CDR2 SQIVND (reference sequence). Trimming took 3 bases from V and 9 from J; bases not matched to a gene: 11. The CDR3 runs to 15 residues. The CDR3 loop is CASSIEQGPTRPQHF. Here the CDR3 DNA reads TGTGCCAGTAGTATCGAACAGGGGCCTACGAGGCCCCAGCATTTT. Supplemented by reference TRBV19 and TRBJ1-5, the full variable domain reads DGGITQSPKYLFRKEGQNVTLSCEQNLNHDAMYWYRQDPGQGLRLIYYSQIVNDFQKGDIAEGYSVSREKKESFPLTVTSAQKNPTAFYLCASSIEQGPTRPQHFGDGTRLSIL.

This clone is medium-sized. The chain links TRBV30 to TRBJ1-6, with TRBD1 identical over 7 bases. Germline loops: CDR1 GTSNPN, CDR2 SVGIG (reference sequence). This CDR3 region has 14 residues. Germline trimming cut 7 bases from V and 1 base from J; bases unmatched to any gene: 4. CDR3: CAYTGVSYNSPLHF. Here the CDR3 DNA reads TGTGCCTACACAGGGGTTTCCTATAATTCACCCCTCCACTTT.

The chain carries TRBV5-1 and TRBJ2-2; 12 nucleotides agree with TRBD1. This CDR3 has 14 amino acids. Germline-derived CDR1 and CDR2 are SGHRS and YFSETQ. The V segment lost 6 bases and the J segment 5 bases; nucleotides outside the gene matches: 2. This CDR3 is CASKGQGATGELFF. The CDR3 nucleotides are TGCGCCAGCAAGGGACAGGGGGCGACCGGGGAGCTGTTTTTT.